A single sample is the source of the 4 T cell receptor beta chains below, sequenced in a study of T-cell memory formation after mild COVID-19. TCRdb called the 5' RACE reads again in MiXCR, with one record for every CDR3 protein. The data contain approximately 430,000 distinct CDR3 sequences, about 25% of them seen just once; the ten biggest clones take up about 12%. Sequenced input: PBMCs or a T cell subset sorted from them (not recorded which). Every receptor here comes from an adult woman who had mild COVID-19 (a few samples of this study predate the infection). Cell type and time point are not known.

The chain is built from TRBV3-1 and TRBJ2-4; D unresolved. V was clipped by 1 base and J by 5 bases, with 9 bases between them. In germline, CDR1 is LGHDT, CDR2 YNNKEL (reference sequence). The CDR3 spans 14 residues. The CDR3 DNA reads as TGTGCCAGCAGCCAAGTCGGCAGCCAAAACATTCAGTACTTC. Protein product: CASSQVGSQNIQYF.

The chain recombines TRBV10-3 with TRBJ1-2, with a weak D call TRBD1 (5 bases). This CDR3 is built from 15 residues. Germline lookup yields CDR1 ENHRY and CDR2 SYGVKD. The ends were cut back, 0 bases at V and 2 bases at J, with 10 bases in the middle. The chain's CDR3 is CAISESAGQNYGYTF. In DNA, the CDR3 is TGTGCCATCAGTGAGTCGGCGGGGCAGAACTATGGCTACACCTTC.

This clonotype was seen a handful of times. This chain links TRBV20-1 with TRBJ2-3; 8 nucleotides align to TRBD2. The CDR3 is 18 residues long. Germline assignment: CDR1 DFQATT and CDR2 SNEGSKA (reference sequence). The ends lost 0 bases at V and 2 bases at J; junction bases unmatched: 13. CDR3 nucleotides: TGCAGTGCTAGAGATCCCCCCTCCCAGCGGGGGTACACAGATACGCAGTATTTT. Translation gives CSARDPPSQRGYTDTQYF.

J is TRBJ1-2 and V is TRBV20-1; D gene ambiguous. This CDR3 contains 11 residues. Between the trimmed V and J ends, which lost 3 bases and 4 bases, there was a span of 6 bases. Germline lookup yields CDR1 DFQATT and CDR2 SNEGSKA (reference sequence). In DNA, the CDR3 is TGCAGTGCTAGTTCTCTCTATGGCTACACCTTC. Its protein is CSASSLYGYTF.